A single sample gave rise to the 29 T cell receptor beta chains below, sequenced in a study of long-term antiretroviral therapy in people with HIV. Survey level was the resolution at which the v3.0 immunoSEQ assay ran. The data were produced by immunoSEQ multiplex PCR, yet TCRdb's version contains in-frame clones alone and is incomplete. The sample lists tens of thousands of clones, roughly 82% occurring once. Material: unsorted PBMCs, obtained 0.1 years before starting antiretroviral therapy. These receptors all come from a man younger than 30 with HIV.

The chain is built from TRBV5-8 and TRBJ1-5; possible D gene TRBD1, 6 bases. The CDR3 runs 17 residues. V dropped 4 bases and J dropped 2 bases, with 19 bases sitting between them. The germline V gene encodes CDR1 SGHTS and CDR2 YDEGEE. The CDR3 bases are TGTGCCAGCAGCCGGGGGGCAGGGAGGGCGGGCAATCAGCCCCAGCATTTT. It yields the protein CASSRGAGRAGNQPQHF.

J is TRBJ1-2 and V is TRBV6-5; 9 nucleotides match TRBD1. Per the germline V gene, CDR1 is MNHEY and CDR2 is SVGAGI. The J segment lost 4 bases and the V segment lost 6 bases, leaving 6 bases of the junction unmatched. The CDR3 is 14 residues long. CDR3 sequence (DNA): TGTGCCAGCAGGGGGACAGGGCGAGGCTATGGCTACACCTTC. Residues: CASRGTGRGYGYTF.

V gene TRBV6-1 combines with J gene TRBJ1-2; D perhaps matches TRBD1 (5 bases). In germline, CDR1 is MNHNS, CDR2 SASEGT. The CDR3 is 15 amino acids. V was cut by 2 bases and J by 3 bases, with 13 bases left in between. The CDR3 nucleotides are TGTGCCAGCAGTGAACACGGGGGAGAAGACTATGGCTACACCTTC. This codes for CASSEHGGEDYGYTF.

V and J are TRBV9 and TRBJ2-3, with D perhaps matching TRBD2 (6 bases). V lost 4 bases and J lost 2, with 11 bases in between. The CDR3 runs 14 residues. The germline CDR1 and CDR2 sequences are SGDLS and YYNGEE. CDR3 bases: TGTGCCAGCAGCCCGGGAGCCGACACAGATACGCAGTATTTT. It codes for CASSPGADTDTQYF.

This chain uses TRBV11-2 with TRBJ1-2; D uncertain. Per germline, CDR1 SGHAT and CDR2 FQNNGV. The V end was cut by 1 base, the J end by 4 bases, with 7 bases between. This CDR3 has 13 amino acids. The CDR3 DNA reads as TGTGCCAGCAGCTTAGGACCGTCCTATGGCTACACCTTC. Amino acids: CASSLGPSYGYTF.

This CDR3 reads CASSQAETGELFF. The CDR3 DNA is TGTGCCAGCAGCCAAGCTGAAACCGGGGAGCTGTTTTTT. The chain uses TRBV4-2 and TRBJ2-2; the D is unclear. In germline, CDR1 is LGHNA, CDR2 YNFKEQ. This CDR3 is 13 amino acids long. V gave up 1 base and J gave up 5 bases, with 5 bases separating them.

The rearrangement uses TRBV4-3 and TRBJ1-1; no definite D call. V was trimmed by 0 bases and J by 3 bases, leaving 5 bases between them. CDR3 length: 13 amino acids. Germline V gene data show CDR1 as LGHNA and CDR2 as YSLEER. CDR3 region: CASSQDRYTEAFF. In DNA, the CDR3 is TGCGCCAGCAGCCAAGATAGGTACACTGAAGCTTTCTTT.

The table lists this clone with a count of one. This chain uses TRBV6-5 with TRBJ2-3; 11 bases fit TRBD1. Per the germline V gene, CDR1 is MNHEY and CDR2 is SVGAGI. The ends lost 6 bases at V and 3 bases at J; junction bases unmatched: 5. The CDR3 runs 15 residues. For the CDR3, the DNA is TGTGCCAGCAGCCCGGACAGGGGGCGAACAGATACGCAGTATTTT. Its translation is CASSPDRGRTDTQYF.

J is TRBJ2-2 and V is TRBV5-1, with D perhaps assigned TRBD1 or TRBD2 (5 bases each). Germline V lookup: CDR1 SGHRS, CDR2 YFSETQ. V was cut by 3 bases and J by 2 bases, with 17 bases left in between. This CDR3 is built from 17 residues. The CDR3 bases are TGCGCCAGCAGCTCATCCGAGAGGGGCCTCAACACCGGGGAGCTGTTTTTT. Translation: CASSSSERGLNTGELFF.

This clone was counted a few times. The V call is TRBV19, the J call TRBJ1-5, with D possibly being TRBD1 (6 bases). The germline V gene encodes CDR1 LNHDA and CDR2 SQIVND (reference sequence). The CDR3 covers 14 residues. V was trimmed by 9 bases and J by 6 bases, leaving 18 bases between them. As DNA, the CDR3 is TGTGCCAGCGGAATCGGGGGCGAGGCTCAGCCCCAGCATTTT. It codes for CASGIGGEAQPQHF. The full variable domain, completed using reference TRBV19 and TRBJ1-5, is DGGITQSPKYLFRKEGQNVTLSCEQNLNHDAMYWYRQDPGQGLRLIYYSQIVNDFQKGDIAEGYSVSREKKESFPLTVTSAQKNPTAFYLCASGIGGEAQPQHFGDGTRLSIL.

The gene calls are TRBV4-3 and TRBJ2-7; D is unclear. The V end was cut by 1 base, the J end by 4 bases, with 8 bases between. This CDR3 comprises 13 residues. Germline V lookup: CDR1 LGHNA, CDR2 YSLEER. CDR3 DNA: TGCGCCAGCAGCCAAGGCCTGGCGTACGAGCAGTACTTC. Amino acids: CASSQGLAYEQYF.

Only one count was recorded for this clone. The J gene is TRBJ1-1, the V gene TRBV10-1; perhaps TRBD1 as D (5 bases). V was shortened by 4 bases and J by 0 bases, with 12 bases between the two germline ends. Germline V CDR1 and CDR2: WNHNN, SYGVQD (reference sequence). The CDR3 is made up of 15 amino acids. The CDR3 here is CASSAGGLVNTEAFF. DNA of the CDR3: TGCGCCAGCAGTGCCGGGGGTTTGGTGAACACTGAAGCTTTCTTT.

Judged by abundance, this clone is large (0.1 to 1%). The chain is built from TRBV4-3 and TRBJ2-1; 7 nucleotides agree with TRBD2. The CDR3 spans 16 residues. The ends lost 3 bases at V and 9 bases at J; junction bases unmatched: 14. Germline V gives CDR1 LGHNA, CDR2 YSLEER. This CDR3 reads CASSQDGSGKLGEQFF. The CDR3, as DNA: TGCGCCAGCAGCCAGGACGGGAGCGGGAAATTAGGTGAGCAGTTCTTC.

V usage is TRBV5-1 and J usage is TRBJ2-3; D unresolved. The CDR3 totals 15 residues. V gave up 0 bases and J gave up 3 bases, with 11 bases separating them. CDR1 SGHRS and CDR2 YFSETQ come from the germline V gene. The CDR3 loop reads CASSLGQETTDTQYF. The CDR3 region has the DNA TGCGCCAGCAGCTTGGGTCAGGAAACGACAGATACGCAGTATTTT.

The chain employs TRBV4-2 and TRBJ2-7; D unclear. The germline V and J ends were trimmed by 0 bases and 1 base, with 7 bases remaining between them. This CDR3 region has 14 residues. In germline, CDR1 is LGHNA, CDR2 YNFKEQ. The CDR3 loop reads CASSQDWQSYEQYF. As DNA, the CDR3 is TGTGCCAGCAGCCAAGATTGGCAGTCCTACGAGCAGTACTTC.

The V call is TRBV6-5, the J call TRBJ2-7; 9 nucleotides line up with TRBD2. V was pared by 2 bases and J by 2 bases, with 4 bases of the junction left unmatched. The CDR3 sequence is 15 residues long. Germline lookup yields CDR1 MNHEY and CDR2 SVGAGI. The CDR3 reads CASSYQPSGTYEQYF. The CDR3 nucleotides are TGTGCCAGCAGTTACCAGCCTAGCGGGACCTACGAGCAGTACTTC.

V usage is TRBV7-6 and J usage is TRBJ2-1, with D perhaps TRBD2 (6 bases). This CDR3 region has 15 residues. V was trimmed by 3 bases and J by 3 bases, leaving 12 bases between them. The V gene's germline CDR1 is SGHVS and CDR2 FNYEAQ. CDR3 sequence (DNA): TGTGCCAGCAGCTTCTCCGGGGGAAACTACAATGAGCAGTTCTTC. It translates to CASSFSGGNYNEQFF. Looking up the rest from reference TRBV7-6 and TRBJ2-1 gives the full variable domain: GAGVSQSPRYKVTKRGQDVALRCDPISGHVSLYWYRQALGQGPEFLTYFNYEAQQDKSGLPNDRFSAERPEGSISTLTIQRTEQRDSAMYRCASSFSGGNYNEQFFGPGTRLTVL.

V usage is TRBV5-4 and J usage is TRBJ2-1, with D uncertain. Germline values: CDR1 SGHNT, CDR2 YYREEE (reference sequence). There are 12 residues in the CDR3. V gave up 1 base and J gave up 8 bases, with 7 bases separating them. CDR3 coding DNA: TGTGCCAGCAGCTTGCAACCCCATGAGCAGTTCTTC. This gives the protein CASSLQPHEQFF.

The genes are TRBV10-3 and TRBJ2-2, with 13 bases that match TRBD2. The germline gives CDR1 ENHRY, CDR2 SYGVKD. The CDR3 loop spans 17 amino acids. V lost 6 bases and J lost 0; bases outside the gene matches: 4. CDR3: CAISRTSGGPNTGELFF. As DNA, the CDR3 is TGTGCCATCAGCAGGACTAGCGGGGGCCCGAACACCGGGGAGCTGTTTTTT.

In its sample, this clone is medium-sized. This sequence joins TRBV27 and TRBJ2-1; possible D gene TRBD2, 6 bases. Germline CDR1 and CDR2: MNHEY and SMNVEV (reference sequence). With 4 bases removed from V and 5 bases from J, the gap between germline ends came to 9 bases. The CDR3 length is 13 residues. The CDR3 DNA is TGTGCCAGCAGTTGGGACTGGAACAATGAGCAGTTCTTC. Protein sequence: CASSWDWNNEQFF.

This CDR3 reads CASSLSESTEAFF. The CDR3 DNA reads TGTGCCAGCAGCTTATCAGAGAGCACTGAAGCTTTCTTT. V gene TRBV13 combines with J gene TRBJ1-1; no definite D call. The CDR3 length is 13 residues. V was clipped by 2 bases and J by 4 bases, with 8 bases between them. The germline V gene encodes CDR1 PRHDT and CDR2 FYEKMQ (reference sequence).

This chain links TRBV29-1 with TRBJ2-3; D unclear. The CDR3 covers 11 residues. The germline V gene has CDR1 SQVTM and CDR2 ANQGSEA. Trimming left V 6 bases short and J 7 bases short, with 11 bases between. CDR3 bases: TGCAGCGTCCTCCCGGCAAATACGCAGTATTTT. Amino acid sequence: CSVLPANTQYF.

This clone was seen a single time. The chain's CDR3 is CASNNRDPSSYEQYF. The CDR3 DNA is TGTGCCAGTAACAACAGGGATCCAAGCTCCTACGAGCAGTACTTC. This chain uses TRBV19 with TRBJ2-7; tentative D call: TRBD1 (6 bases). With 7 bases removed from V and 0 bases from J, the gap between germline ends came to 16 bases. CDR1 is LNHDA and CDR2 is SQIVND in the germline V gene (reference sequence). The CDR3 covers 15 residues.

The rearrangement uses TRBV29-1 and TRBJ2-7, with TRBD1 as a possible D gene (6 bases). Between the trimmed V and J ends, which lost 7 bases and 2 bases, there was a span of 12 bases. Germline values: CDR1 SQVTM, CDR2 ANQGSEA. The CDR3 is 12 amino acids. In nucleotides, the CDR3 is TGCAGCGCCCGGGACAACGCCTACGAGCAGTACTTC. Translating it yields CSARDNAYEQYF.

V gene TRBV7-2 combines with J gene TRBJ1-1, with 7 bases that match TRBD1. Germline V gives CDR1 SGHTA, CDR2 FQGNSA. The length of the CDR3 is 15 residues. With V trimmed by 8 bases and J by 0 bases, 9 bases remained unmatched. CDR3 coding DNA: TGTGCCAGCGGTCTCAGGGGGGGCATGAACACTGAAGCTTTCTTT. It yields the protein CASGLRGGMNTEAFF. Complete variable domain (other parts from reference TRBV7-2 and TRBJ1-1): GAGVSQSPSNKVTEKGKDVELRCDPISGHTALYWYRQSLGQGLEFLIYFQGNSAPDKSGLPSDRFSAERTGGSVSTLTIQRTQQEDSAVYLCASGLRGGMNTEAFFGQGTRLTVV.

The V call is TRBV6-1, the J call TRBJ2-7, with D tentatively TRBD1 (6 bases). The CDR3 has 12 amino acids. Germline V gene lookup returns CDR1 MNHNS and CDR2 SASEGT. The V end lost 8 bases, the J end lost 1 base, and 9 bases lay between the germline ends. The CDR3 sequence is CASPTGSYEQYF. The CDR3 DNA is TGTGCCAGCCCAACAGGGTCCTACGAGCAGTACTTC.

This clone was seen more than once but under ten times. The CDR3 sequence: CASSPLGTSYEQYF. The CDR3 DNA follows: TGTGCCAGCAGCCCCCTGGGGACCTCCTACGAGCAGTACTTC. V gene TRBV7-3 combines with J gene TRBJ2-7; D assignment may be TRBD1 or TRBD2 (5 bases each). Germline CDR1 and CDR2: SGHTA and FQGTGA. Trimming shortened V by 5 bases and J by 0 bases, and 11 bases separated the two germline ends. This CDR3 spans 14 amino acids.

This rearrangement joins TRBV21-1 to TRBJ1-2. TRBV21-1 is tagged as a pseudogene. This CDR3 has 17 residues. The CDR3 sequence is CASSKALETQGADGYTF. The CDR3 DNA is TGTGCCAGCAGCAAAGCCCTAGAGACCCAGGGAGCCGATGGCTACACCTTC.

V usage is TRBV15 and J usage is TRBJ2-1; no clear D gene. Germline V CDR1 and CDR2: LNHNV, YYDKDF (reference sequence). This CDR3 comprises 15 residues. The V gene lost 5 bases and the J gene lost 0 bases, with 11 bases spanning the gap. Here the CDR3 reads CATSLTSSSYNEQFF. The CDR3 DNA is TGTGCCACCAGCTTAACTTCCAGCTCCTACAATGAGCAGTTCTTC.